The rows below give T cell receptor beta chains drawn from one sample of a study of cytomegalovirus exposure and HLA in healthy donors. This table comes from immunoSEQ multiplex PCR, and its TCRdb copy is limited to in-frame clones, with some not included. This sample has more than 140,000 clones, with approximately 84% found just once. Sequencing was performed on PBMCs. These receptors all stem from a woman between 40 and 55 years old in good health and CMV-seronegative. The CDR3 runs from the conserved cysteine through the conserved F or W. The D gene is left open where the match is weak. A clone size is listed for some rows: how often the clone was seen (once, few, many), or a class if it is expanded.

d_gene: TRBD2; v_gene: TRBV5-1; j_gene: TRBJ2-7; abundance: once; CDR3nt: TGCGCCAGCAGCTTGGGAGCTAGCGGGAATGACGAGCAGTACTTC; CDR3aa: CASSLGASGNDEQYF
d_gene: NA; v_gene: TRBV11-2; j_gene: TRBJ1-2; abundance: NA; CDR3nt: TGTGCCAGCAGCCTGACACGACAGAGCAACTATGGCTACACCTTC; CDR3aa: CASSLTRQSNYGYTF
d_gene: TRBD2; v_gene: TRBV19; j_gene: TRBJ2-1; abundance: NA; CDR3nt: TGTGCCAGTAGTCGTCGGGGACTAGCGGGAGCGACCTACAATGAGCAGTTCTTC; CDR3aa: CASSRRGLAGATYNEQFF
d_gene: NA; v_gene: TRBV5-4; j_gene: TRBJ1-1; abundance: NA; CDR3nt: TGTGCCAGCAGCTGGGGAGGTACTGAAGCTTTCTTT; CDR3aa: CASSWGGTEAFF
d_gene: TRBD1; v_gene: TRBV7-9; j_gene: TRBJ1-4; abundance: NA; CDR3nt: TGTGCCAGCAGCACCTGGACAGGGGAAAAACTGTTTTTT; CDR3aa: CASSTWTGEKLFF
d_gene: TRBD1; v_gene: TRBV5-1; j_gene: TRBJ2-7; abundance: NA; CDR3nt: TGCGCCAGCGGAACAGGGGGGTCCGAGCAGTACTTC; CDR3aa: CASGTGGSEQYF
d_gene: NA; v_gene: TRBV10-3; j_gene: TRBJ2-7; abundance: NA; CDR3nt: TGTGCCATCAGTGAGACCGGACAGAAAACCTACGAGCAGTACTTC; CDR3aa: CAISETGQKTYEQYF
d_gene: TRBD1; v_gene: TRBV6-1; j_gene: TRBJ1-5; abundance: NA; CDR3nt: TGTGCCAGCAGCGTTCAGGGGGCTATGGATCAGCCCCAGCATTTT; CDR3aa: CASSVQGAMDQPQHF
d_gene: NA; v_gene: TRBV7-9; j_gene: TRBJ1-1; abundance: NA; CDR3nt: TGTGCCTCCCCTCCTGACGGGACAATACTTTTGACTGAAGCTTTCTTT; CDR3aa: CASPPDGTILLTEAFF
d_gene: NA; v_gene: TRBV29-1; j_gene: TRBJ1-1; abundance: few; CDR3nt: TGCAGCGTTCGGGGGGCTATTAACACTGAAGCTTTCTTT; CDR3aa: CSVRGAINTEAFF
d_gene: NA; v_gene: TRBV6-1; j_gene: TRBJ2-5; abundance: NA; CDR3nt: TGTGCCAGCAGTGTAGCCTTATATGAAGAGACCCAGTACTTC; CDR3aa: CASSVALYEETQYF
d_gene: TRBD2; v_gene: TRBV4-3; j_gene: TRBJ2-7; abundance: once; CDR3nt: TGCGCCAGCAGCCAAGACCGTAGCGGGAGGGCCGGCTCCTACGAGCAGTACTTC; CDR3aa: CASSQDRSGRAGSYEQYF
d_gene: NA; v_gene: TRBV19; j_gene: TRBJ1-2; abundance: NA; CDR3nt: TGTGCCAGTAGTATAGCCCCAAAGACAGCCTACACCTTC; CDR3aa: CASSIAPKTAYTF
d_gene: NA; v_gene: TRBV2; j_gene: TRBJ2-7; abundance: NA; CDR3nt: TGTGCCAGCAGCAACCTATTCGACGAGCAGTACTTC; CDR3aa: CASSNLFDEQYF
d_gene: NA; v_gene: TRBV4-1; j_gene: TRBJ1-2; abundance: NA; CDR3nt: TGCGCCAGCAGCCCCCGAAGGGGTCCTTATGGCTACACCTTC; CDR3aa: CASSPRRGPYGYTF
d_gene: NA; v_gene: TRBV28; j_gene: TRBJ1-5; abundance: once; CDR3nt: TGTGCCAGCAGTTTTGCTTGGGCACAGGAGGGGAGCAATCAGCCCCAGCATTTT; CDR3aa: CASSFAWAQEGSNQPQHF
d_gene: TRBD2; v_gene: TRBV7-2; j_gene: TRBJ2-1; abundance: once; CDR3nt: TGTGCCAGCAGCCCCGCGGGAGTAAGGTATGAGCAGTTCTTC; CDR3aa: CASSPAGVRYEQFF
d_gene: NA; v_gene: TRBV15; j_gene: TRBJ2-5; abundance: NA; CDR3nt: TGTGCCACCAGCAGAGATCCGACGGGAGAGACCCAGTACTTC; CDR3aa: CATSRDPTGETQYF
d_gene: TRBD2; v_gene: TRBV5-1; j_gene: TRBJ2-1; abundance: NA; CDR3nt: TGCGCCAGCAGCTTGCTAGCGGGGTACAATGAGCAGTTCTTC; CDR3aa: CASSLLAGYNEQFF
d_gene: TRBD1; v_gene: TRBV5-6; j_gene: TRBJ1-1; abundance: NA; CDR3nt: TGTGCCAGCAGCTTGGGACAGGGGTTCACTGAAGCTTTCTTT; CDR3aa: CASSLGQGFTEAFF
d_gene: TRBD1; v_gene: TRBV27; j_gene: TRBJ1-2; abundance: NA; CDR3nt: TGTGCCAGCAGTGCGACAGGGAACTATGGCTACACCTTC; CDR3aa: CASSATGNYGYTF
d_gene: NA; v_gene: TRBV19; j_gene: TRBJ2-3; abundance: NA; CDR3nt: TGTGCCAGTAGTATTGGACAGCTTCGGGGCTCCACAGATACGCAGTATTTT; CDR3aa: CASSIGQLRGSTDTQYF
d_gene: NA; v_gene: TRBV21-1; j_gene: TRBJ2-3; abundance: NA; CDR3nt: TGTGCCAGCAGCAAAGAATGTAATGGCGGGTATTTTCTGAATACGCAGTATTTT; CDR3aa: CASSKECNGGYFLNTQYF
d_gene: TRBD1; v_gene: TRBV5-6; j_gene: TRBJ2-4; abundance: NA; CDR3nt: TGTGCCAGCAGATCCTGGACAGGGAGAAACATTCAGTACTTC; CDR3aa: CASRSWTGRNIQYF
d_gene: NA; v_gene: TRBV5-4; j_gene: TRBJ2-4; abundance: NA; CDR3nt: TGTGCCAGCAGCCTCCTGGGCGATTCGAGAAACATTCAGTACTTC; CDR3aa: CASSLLGDSRNIQYF
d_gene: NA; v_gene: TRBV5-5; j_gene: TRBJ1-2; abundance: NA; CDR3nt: TGTGCCAGCAGCTTGGCACGAATAGGGGCGGACTATGGCTACACCTTC; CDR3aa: CASSLARIGADYGYTF
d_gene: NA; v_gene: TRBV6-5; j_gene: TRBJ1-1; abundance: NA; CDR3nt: TGTGCCAGCAGTTACAGTCCTGGGGACGGGAGGACTGAAGCTTTCTTT; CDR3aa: CASSYSPGDGRTEAFF
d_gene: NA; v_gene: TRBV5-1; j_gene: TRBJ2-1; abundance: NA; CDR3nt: TGCGCCAGCAGCCTCGGGACAACTGAACAGGAGGAGCAGTTCTTC; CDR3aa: CASSLGTTEQEEQFF
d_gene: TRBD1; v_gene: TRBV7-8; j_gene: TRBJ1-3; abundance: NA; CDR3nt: TGTGCCAGCAGCCTCAACAGGGGAGCTGGAAACACCATATATTTT; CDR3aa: CASSLNRGAGNTIYF
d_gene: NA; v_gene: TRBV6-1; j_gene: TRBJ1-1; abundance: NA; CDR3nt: TGTGCCAGCAGTGATGCCGTTGTTAAACCGGGGTTCCGAATGAACACTGAAGCTTTCTTT; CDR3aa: CASSDAVVKPGFRMNTEAFF
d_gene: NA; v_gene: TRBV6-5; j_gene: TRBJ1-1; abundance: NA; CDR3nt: TGTGCCAGCAGTTACACGTCGGGAGGGCACACTGAAGCTTTCTTT; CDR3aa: CASSYTSGGHTEAFF
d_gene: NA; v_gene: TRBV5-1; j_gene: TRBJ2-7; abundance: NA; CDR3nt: TGCGCCAGCAGCTTGGACCCCTCTAGTCAACGGGAGCAGTACTTC; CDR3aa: CASSLDPSSQREQYF
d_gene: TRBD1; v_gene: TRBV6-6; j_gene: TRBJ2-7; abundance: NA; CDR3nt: TGTGCCAGCAGTCCAGGGACAGGTAGTGGAAACGAGCAGTACTTC; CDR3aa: CASSPGTGSGNEQYF
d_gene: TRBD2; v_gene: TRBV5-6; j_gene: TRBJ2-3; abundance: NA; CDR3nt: TGTGCCAGCAGCCCCGGACTAGCTCAAGCAGATACGCAGTATTTT; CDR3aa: CASSPGLAQADTQYF
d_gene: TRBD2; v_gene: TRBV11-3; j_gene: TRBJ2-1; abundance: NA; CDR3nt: TGTGCCAGCAGCCCTAGCGGGAGGGGGGACTACAATGAGCAGTTCTTC; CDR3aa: CASSPSGRGDYNEQFF
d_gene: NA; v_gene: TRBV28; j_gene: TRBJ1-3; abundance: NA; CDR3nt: TGTGCCAGCAGGGGAGGGGGGGCTGGAAACACCATATATTTT; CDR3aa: CASRGGGAGNTIYF
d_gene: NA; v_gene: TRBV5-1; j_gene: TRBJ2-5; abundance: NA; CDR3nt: TGCGCCAGCAGCTCGGGCCGCGGGTACCAAGAGACCCAGTACTTC; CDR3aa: CASSSGRGYQETQYF
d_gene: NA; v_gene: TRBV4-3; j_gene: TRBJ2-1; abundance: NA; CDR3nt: TGCGCCAGCAGCCAAGATTATCAGCGGTCGAGCTCCTACAATGAGCAGTTCTTC; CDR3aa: CASSQDYQRSSSYNEQFF
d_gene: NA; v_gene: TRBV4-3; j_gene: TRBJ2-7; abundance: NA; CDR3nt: TGCGCCAGCAGCCAAGAGCCCTACTCCTCCGAGCAGTACTTC; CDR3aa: CASSQEPYSSEQYF
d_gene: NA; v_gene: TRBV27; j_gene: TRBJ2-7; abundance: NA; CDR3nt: TGTGCCAGCAGCATGTTAACACCCTACGAGCAGTACTTC; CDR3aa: CASSMLTPYEQYF
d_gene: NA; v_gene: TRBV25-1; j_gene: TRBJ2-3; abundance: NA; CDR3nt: TGTGCCAGCAGCCGTGACACGGCGGATACGCAGTATTTT; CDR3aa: CASSRDTADTQYF
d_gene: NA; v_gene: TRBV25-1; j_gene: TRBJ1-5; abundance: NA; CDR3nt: TGTGCCAGCAGTGAAGGTGGTTGGGCAAATCAGCCCCAGCATTTT; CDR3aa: CASSEGGWANQPQHF
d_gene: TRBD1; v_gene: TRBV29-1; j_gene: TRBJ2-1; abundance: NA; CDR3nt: TGCAGCGTTGGCTCCGGGACAGGGTTAGGTAGAAAGCAGTTCTTC; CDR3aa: CSVGSGTGLGRKQFF
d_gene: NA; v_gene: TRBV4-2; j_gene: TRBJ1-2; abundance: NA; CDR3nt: TGTGCCAGCTGGGGGGGTAACTATGGCTACACCTTC; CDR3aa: CASWGGNYGYTF
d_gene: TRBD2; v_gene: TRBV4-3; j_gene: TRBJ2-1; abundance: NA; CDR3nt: TGCGCCAGCAGCCATGATAGCGGGAGGTCCCTCTACAATGAGCAGTTCTTC; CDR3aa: CASSHDSGRSLYNEQFF
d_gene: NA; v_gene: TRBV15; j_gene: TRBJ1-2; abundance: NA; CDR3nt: TGTGCCACCAGCAGGGAGGGGCGATCTGATGTCTATGGCTACACCTTC; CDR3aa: CATSREGRSDVYGYTF
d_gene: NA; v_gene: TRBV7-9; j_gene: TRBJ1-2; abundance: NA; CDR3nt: TGTGCCAGCGCAGGGGCGTACGGCTACACCTTC; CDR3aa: CASAGAYGYTF